This is a list of T cell receptor beta chains from one sample in a study of T cell responses to AZD1222 COVID-19 vaccine. Profiling relied on immunoSEQ multiplex PCR, and the TCRdb table lists in-frame clones only, not all of them. The data contain 140,000 or so clones, roughly 94% of them singletons. Sequenced material: peripheral blood, taken on day 0 of AZD1222 vaccination. The receptors derive from an adult in good health. The CDR3 runs from the conserved cysteine through the conserved F or W. A D gene is named only where the DNA matches it firmly. Part of the rows lack a size; the others show once, few, many or a class for expanded clones.

j_call v_call clone_size d_call cdr3_nt cdr3_aa
TRBJ2-3 TRBV19 - TRBD1 TGTGCCAGTAGACCGGGACAGGGGGCGGCAGATACGCAGTATTTT CASRPGQGAADTQYF
TRBJ1-1 TRBV27 once - TGTGCCAGCAGTGATAGACGGCCCCCCGGAGCTTTCTTT CASSDRRPPGAFF
TRBJ1-1 TRBV7-3 - TRBD1 TGTGCCAGCAGCCTGGGACAGGGGGCTCAATCGTTCTTT CASSLGQGAQSFF
TRBJ1-4 TRBV6-7 - - TGTGCCAGCAGTTACTATCTTGGTGGGACAATAAATGAAAAACTGTTTTTT CASSYYLGGTINEKLFF
TRBJ2-3 TRBV19 - TRBD1 TGTGCCAGTAGAGCGCAGGGGGCAGGCACAGATACGCAGTATTTT CASRAQGAGTDTQYF
TRBJ1-2 TRBV2 - TRBD1 TGTGCCAGCAGTGTTCAACAGGGGCTCTATGGCTACACCTTC CASSVQQGLYGYTF
TRBJ2-2 TRBV4-1 few TRBD1 TGCGCCGCGGGCAGAACAGGGGGTATTGCCGGGGAGCTGTTTTTT CAAGRTGGIAGELFF
TRBJ2-7 TRBV7-6 - - TGTGCCAGCAGCTTAGCGGTGATCTACGAGCAGTACTTC CASSLAVIYEQYF
TRBJ2-1 TRBV9 - TRBD2 TGTGCCAGCAGCCCCGTAGCGGGGGGGATCAATGAGCAGTTCTTC CASSPVAGGINEQFF
TRBJ1-3 TRBV23-1 - TRBD1 TGCGCCAACCAACAGGGGGCGGACGGAAACACCATATATTTT CANQQGADGNTIYF
TRBJ2-7 TRBV5-5 once - TGTGCCAGCAGCTTTGAATGGTACGAGCAGTACTTC CASSFEWYEQYF